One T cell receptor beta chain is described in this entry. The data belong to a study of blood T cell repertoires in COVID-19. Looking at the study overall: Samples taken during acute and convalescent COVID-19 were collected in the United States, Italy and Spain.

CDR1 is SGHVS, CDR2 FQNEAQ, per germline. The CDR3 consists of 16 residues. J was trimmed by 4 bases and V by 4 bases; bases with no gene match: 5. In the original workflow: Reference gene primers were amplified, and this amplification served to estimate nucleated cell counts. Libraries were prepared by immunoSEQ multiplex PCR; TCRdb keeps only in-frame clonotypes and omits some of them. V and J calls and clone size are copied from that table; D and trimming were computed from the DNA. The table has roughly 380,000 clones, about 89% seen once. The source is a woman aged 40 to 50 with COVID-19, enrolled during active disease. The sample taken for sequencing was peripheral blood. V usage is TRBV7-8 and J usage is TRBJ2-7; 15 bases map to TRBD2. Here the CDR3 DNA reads TGTGCCAGCAGCTCGGGACTAGCGGGAGGAAGATACGAGCAGTACTTC. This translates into CASSSGLAGGRYEQYF.